This T cell receptor beta chain was identified during a study of shared clonotypes between healthy human individuals. In the study overall: Per-donor plates numbered three CD4 naive, three CD4 memory, two CD8 naive and one CD8 memory.

The V end lost 5 bases, the J end lost 3 bases, and 10 bases lay between the germline ends. Germline CDR1 SNHLY, CDR2 FYNNEI. The CDR3 sequence is 13 residues long. Negatively enriched CD4+ T cells were divided by CD45RA into naive and memory. 150 to 250 ng DNA, tens of thousands of T cell genomes, went into each sorted-subset replicate PCR. Source study methods: In the immunoSEQ data, sequences were junction-only and lacked quality scores, so filtering differed. Assay used: immunoSEQ multiplex PCR; TCRdb lists only in-frame clones, some missing. Clone size and V and J calls were adopted from that table, with D and trimming inferred from the DNA. The sample yields about 1.1 million clones, 60% to 85% seen once.

Source material: memory CD4+ T cells from PBMCs. Subset given: CD45RA-negative fraction. The receptor comes from a young man in good health. Some clones in this sample may be carry-over from other donors' samples. The chain couples TRBV2 to TRBJ2-5; D is perhaps TRBD1 or TRBD2 (5 bases each). The CDR3 nucleotides are TGTGCCAGCAGTTGGCAGGGAGAAGAGACCCAGTACTTC. As protein: CASSWQGEETQYF.